A selection of T cell receptor beta chains follows, all from one sample in a study of cytomegalovirus exposure and HLA in healthy donors. Some clones are missing from TCRdb's copy, which holds only in-frame ones; the method was immunoSEQ multiplex PCR. The table includes 150,000 to 190,000 clones, around 75% detected once. The source material was PBMCs. The receptors were sampled from a man between 18 and 35 years old in good health and CMV-seronegative. Both conserved end residues are part of each CDR3. Each record gives: V gene, clone size, D gene, J gene, CDR3 DNA, CDR3 protein. D genes are given only for firm matches. Rows may omit the clone size; those that give it use once, few, many or a size class.

v_gene: TRBV11-3; abundance: .; d_gene: TRBD2; j_gene: TRBJ2-7; CDR3nt: TGTGCCAGCAGCGTGTCGGGGGGGGCCTACGAGCAGTACTTC; CDR3aa: CASSVSGGAYEQYF
v_gene: TRBV13; abundance: .; d_gene: .; j_gene: TRBJ2-7; CDR3nt: TGTGCCAGCAGCCCCTCCCTTAGCGGTCCTATATCTCTATCCTACGAGCAGTACTTC; CDR3aa: CASSPSLSGPISLSYEQYF
v_gene: TRBV6-5; abundance: .; d_gene: .; j_gene: TRBJ1-1; CDR3nt: TGTGCCAGCAGTGGACAGCCTGGGAACACTGAAGCTTTCTTT; CDR3aa: CASSGQPGNTEAFF
v_gene: TRBV21-1; abundance: .; d_gene: .; j_gene: TRBJ1-4; CDR3nt: TGTGCCAGCATAAGACAGGGGACGAAGGAAAAACTGTTTTTT; CDR3aa: CASIRQGTKEKLFF
v_gene: TRBV23-1; abundance: .; d_gene: TRBD1; j_gene: TRBJ2-7; CDR3nt: TGCGCCAGCAGTCAAGGGACAGGGGGCGGCTACGAGCAGTACTTC; CDR3aa: CASSQGTGGGYEQYF
v_gene: TRBV4-1; abundance: .; d_gene: TRBD2; j_gene: TRBJ2-3; CDR3nt: TGCGCCAGCAGCCAAACCGGACTAGCGGGGCTCACAGATACGCAGTATTTT; CDR3aa: CASSQTGLAGLTDTQYF
v_gene: TRBV15; abundance: .; d_gene: TRBD2; j_gene: TRBJ2-1; CDR3nt: TGTGCCACCAGCATCGAGCGGGAGGCCTACAATGAGCAGTTCTTC; CDR3aa: CATSIEREAYNEQFF
v_gene: TRBV7-2; abundance: once; d_gene: .; j_gene: TRBJ2-5; CDR3nt: TGTGCCAGCAGCTCAGGGGTCCTGAAAGAGACCCAGTACTTC; CDR3aa: CASSSGVLKETQYF
v_gene: TRBV7-4; abundance: .; d_gene: .; j_gene: TRBJ1-4; CDR3nt: TGTGCCAGCAGCTTAAACGTGCAGGCCGAGGGTAATAAGCTAACAACTAATGAAAAACTGTTTTTT; CDR3aa: CASSLNVQAEGNKLTTNEKLFF
v_gene: TRBV25-1; abundance: .; d_gene: TRBD1; j_gene: TRBJ1-2; CDR3nt: TGTGCCAGCAGTGACCCGGGACAGTCTAACTATGGCTACACCTTC; CDR3aa: CASSDPGQSNYGYTF
v_gene: TRBV7-9; abundance: .; d_gene: .; j_gene: TRBJ1-2; CDR3nt: TGTGCCAGCAGCTTAGTTACAGGAAACTATGGCTACACCTTC; CDR3aa: CASSLVTGNYGYTF
v_gene: TRBV28; abundance: few; d_gene: .; j_gene: TRBJ1-5; CDR3nt: TGTGCCAGCGAAGACCGCGAGACTAACAATCAGCCCCAGCATTTT; CDR3aa: CASEDRETNNQPQHF
v_gene: TRBV7-9; abundance: .; d_gene: .; j_gene: TRBJ1-1; CDR3nt: TGTGCCAGCAGCCCCCTACTACAGGGAATGAACACTGAAGCTTTCTTT; CDR3aa: CASSPLLQGMNTEAFF
v_gene: TRBV5-1; abundance: .; d_gene: TRBD2; j_gene: TRBJ2-7; CDR3nt: TGCGCCAGCAGCTTGTGGGGGGAGGGCGAGCAGTACTTC; CDR3aa: CASSLWGEGEQYF
v_gene: TRBV9; abundance: .; d_gene: TRBD2; j_gene: TRBJ2-1; CDR3nt: TGTGCCAGCAGCACGACCACGACTAGCGCCCCCTCCAGCTCCTACAATGAGCAGTTCTTC; CDR3aa: CASSTTTTSAPSSSYNEQFF
v_gene: TRBV19; abundance: .; d_gene: .; j_gene: TRBJ1-1; CDR3nt: TGTGCCAGTAGTATAGACCAGACACAGCACACTGAAGCTTTCTTT; CDR3aa: CASSIDQTQHTEAFF
v_gene: TRBV7-2; abundance: .; d_gene: .; j_gene: TRBJ2-7; CDR3nt: TGTGCCAGCAGCCCCAAAACCACTAGGAGGAACGAGCAGTACTTC; CDR3aa: CASSPKTTRRNEQYF
v_gene: TRBV2; abundance: .; d_gene: .; j_gene: TRBJ1-5; CDR3nt: TGTGCCAGCCAGGACACCAACAATCAGCCCCAGCATTTT; CDR3aa: CASQDTNNQPQHF
v_gene: TRBV14; abundance: .; d_gene: .; j_gene: TRBJ2-3; CDR3nt: TGTGCCAGCAGCTCCCGGACTAGCACAGATACGCAGTATTTT; CDR3aa: CASSSRTSTDTQYF
v_gene: TRBV19; abundance: .; d_gene: TRBD1; j_gene: TRBJ1-1; CDR3nt: TGTGCCAGTAGTGCTGGGACAGGGGGTATAGCTTTCTTT; CDR3aa: CASSAGTGGIAFF
v_gene: TRBV7-2; abundance: few; d_gene: .; j_gene: TRBJ2-1; CDR3nt: TGTGCCAGCAGCTTCGGACAGAGCTACAATGAGCAGTTCTTC; CDR3aa: CASSFGQSYNEQFF
v_gene: TRBV6-6; abundance: .; d_gene: .; j_gene: TRBJ1-4; CDR3nt: TGTGCCAGCAGTTCACGGACGGGAAATGAAAAACTGTTTTTT; CDR3aa: CASSSRTGNEKLFF
v_gene: TRBV6-5; abundance: .; d_gene: TRBD1; j_gene: TRBJ1-2; CDR3nt: TGTGCCAGCAGGGGGGACAGCCTCTTCTATGGCTACACCTTC; CDR3aa: CASRGDSLFYGYTF
v_gene: TRBV4-1; abundance: .; d_gene: TRBD2; j_gene: TRBJ2-1; CDR3nt: TGCGCCAGCAGCCAAGATAAGGTAGCGGGAGCGGATGAGCAGTTCTTC; CDR3aa: CASSQDKVAGADEQFF
v_gene: TRBV7-6; abundance: .; d_gene: .; j_gene: TRBJ2-7; CDR3nt: TGTGCCAGCAGCTTAAGAGCTCAGGCCAGCTCATTCTACGAGCAGTACTTC; CDR3aa: CASSLRAQASSFYEQYF
v_gene: TRBV7-8; abundance: .; d_gene: .; j_gene: TRBJ1-6; CDR3nt: TGTGCCAGCAGCTTACCCAGGGTGGGCAGCGACTCCTCACCCCTCCACTTT; CDR3aa: CASSLPRVGSDSSPLHF
v_gene: TRBV4-3; abundance: .; d_gene: .; j_gene: TRBJ2-7; CDR3nt: TGCGCCAGCAGCTTAGCCCGGGACACCGGCGAGCAGTACTTC; CDR3aa: CASSLARDTGEQYF
v_gene: TRBV5-1; abundance: few; d_gene: .; j_gene: TRBJ2-3; CDR3nt: TGCGCCAGCAGCTCAGGGACAGATACGCAGTATTTT; CDR3aa: CASSSGTDTQYF
v_gene: TRBV7-9; abundance: once; d_gene: .; j_gene: TRBJ1-2; CDR3nt: TGTGCCAGCAGCTTAGGTTCGGGAAGAGGAGAGAATGGCTACACCTTC; CDR3aa: CASSLGSGRGENGYTF
v_gene: TRBV5-6; abundance: .; d_gene: TRBD1; j_gene: TRBJ2-5; CDR3nt: TGTGCCAGCAGCTTGGTTTGGGACAGCGACTTTCAAGAGACCCAGTACTTC; CDR3aa: CASSLVWDSDFQETQYF
v_gene: TRBV6-5; abundance: .; d_gene: .; j_gene: TRBJ2-3; CDR3nt: TGTGCCAGCAGTTATGGAGTAGCCACAGATACGCAGTATTTT; CDR3aa: CASSYGVATDTQYF
v_gene: TRBV29-1; abundance: .; d_gene: .; j_gene: TRBJ1-4; CDR3nt: TGCAGCGCCGAACGGGGGATTGGGGAAAAACTGTTTTTT; CDR3aa: CSAERGIGEKLFF
v_gene: TRBV29-1; abundance: .; d_gene: TRBD2; j_gene: TRBJ2-7; CDR3nt: TGCAGCGCCTCTGGGGGGGAGGGGTACGAGCAGTACTTC; CDR3aa: CSASGGEGYEQYF